The 8 T cell receptor beta chains below come from one sample, sequenced in a study of blood T cell repertoires in COVID-19. Method: immunoSEQ multiplex PCR; TCRdb's copy keeps in-frame clones and lacks some. The sample lists some 290,000 clones, roughly 90% occurring once. Specimen: peripheral blood. The receptors were sampled from a woman younger than 45 with COVID-19, enrolled during active disease.

The chain carries TRBV2 and TRBJ2-6; perhaps TRBD1 as D (5 bases). The CDR3 totals 16 residues. Germline V CDR1 and CDR2: SNHLY, FYNNEI. V dropped 1 base and J dropped 3 bases, with 10 bases sitting between them. CDR3 in DNA: TGTGCCAGCAGTGAAGATGGACAAAATGGGGCCAACGTCCTGACTTTC. Translation: CASSEDGQNGANVLTF.

CDR3 DNA: TGCAGCGTTGGGGCACAGGGTGATCCCGGGGAGCTGTTTTTT. Its translation: CSVGAQGDPGELFF. The chain combines TRBV29-1 with TRBJ2-2, with a weak D call TRBD1 (6 bases). The V end was cut by 4 bases, the J end by 6 bases, with 15 bases between. The CDR3 length is 14 residues. The germline CDR1 and CDR2 sequences are SQVTM and ANQGSEA.

The rearrangement joins TRBV7-9 to TRBJ2-7, with 8 bases fitting TRBD1. The CDR3 loop spans 15 amino acids. Trimming removed 7 bases from V and 2 bases from J; junction bases left unmatched: 10. The germline gives CDR1 SEHNR, CDR2 FQNEAQ (reference sequence). The CDR3 sequence: CASTETGQVPYEQYF. Here the CDR3 DNA reads TGTGCCAGCACTGAAACGGGACAGGTACCCTACGAGCAGTACTTC.

This clone has a handful of counts. The chain carries TRBV4-2 and TRBJ2-2; weak D call: TRBD2 (5 bases). V was clipped by 4 bases and J by 9 bases, with 21 bases between them. This CDR3 is 16 amino acids long. Germline-derived CDR1 and CDR2 are LGHNA and YNFKEQ. The CDR3 sequence is CASSPRMVGSDRELFF. DNA for the CDR3: TGTGCCAGCAGCCCCCGGATGGTGGGTAGCGACCGGGAGCTGTTTTTT.

The chain joins TRBV27 to TRBJ2-5, with 11 bases identical to TRBD2. This CDR3 has 19 amino acids. With V trimmed by 0 bases and J by 4 bases, 13 bases remained unmatched. Germline V gene sequence: CDR1 MNHEY, CDR2 SMNVEV (reference sequence). Here the CDR3 reads CASSLSGGWLAGGRETQYF. In DNA form, the CDR3 reads TGTGCCAGCAGTTTATCGGGGGGGTGGCTAGCGGGAGGACGAGAGACCCAGTACTTC.

The V gene is TRBV10-3, the J gene TRBJ1-1; D gene unclear. The CDR3 has 15 amino acids. Germline V gives CDR1 ENHRY, CDR2 SYGVKD. V was trimmed by 0 bases and J by 1 base, leaving 9 bases between them. CDR3 sequence (DNA): TGTGCCATCAGTGAGTCGACTCGGGGGAACACTGAAGCTTTCTTT. Translated, it gives CAISESTRGNTEAFF.

The CDR3 region is CASSPRGQAYNEQFF. CDR3 in DNA: TGTGCCAGCTCACCACGCGGACAGGCCTACAATGAGCAGTTCTTC. The chain recombines TRBV18 with TRBJ2-1; 7 bases fit TRBD1. Germline V gene sequence: CDR1 KGHSH, CDR2 LQKENI. The junction had 2 bases not matched to a gene; V was cut back by 1 base and J by 2 bases. The CDR3 covers 15 residues.

This chain connects TRBV5-1 to TRBJ2-3; D ambiguous. This CDR3 has 14 amino acids. Germline V lookup: CDR1 SGHRS, CDR2 YFSETQ. The V gene lost 0 bases and the J gene lost 6 bases, with 11 bases spanning the gap. DNA for the CDR3: TGCGCCAGCAGCTTGGGGCTAGTGGCGGATACGCAGTATTTT. Translation gives CASSLGLVADTQYF.